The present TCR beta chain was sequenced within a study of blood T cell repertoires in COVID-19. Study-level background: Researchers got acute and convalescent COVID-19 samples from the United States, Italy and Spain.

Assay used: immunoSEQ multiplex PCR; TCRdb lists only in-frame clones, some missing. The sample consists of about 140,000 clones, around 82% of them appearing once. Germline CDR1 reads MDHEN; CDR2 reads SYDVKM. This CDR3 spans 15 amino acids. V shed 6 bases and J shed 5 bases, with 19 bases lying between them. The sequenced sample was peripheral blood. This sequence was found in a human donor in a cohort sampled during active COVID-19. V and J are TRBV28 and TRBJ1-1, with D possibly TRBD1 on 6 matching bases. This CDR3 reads CASSTLTGSKTEAFF. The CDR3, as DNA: TGTGCCAGCAGCACCCTGACAGGTTCGAAGACTGAAGCTTTCTTT. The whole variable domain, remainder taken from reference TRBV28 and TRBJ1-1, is DVKVTQSSRYLVKRTGEKVFLECVQDMDHENMFWYRQDPGLGLRLIYFSYDVKMKEKGDIPEGYSVSREKKERFSLILESASTNQTSMYLCASSTLTGSKTEAFFGQGTRLTVV.